This T cell receptor beta chain emerged from a study of T cell responses to AZD1222 COVID-19 vaccine. This clone turned up a few times. Germline CDR1 reads DFQATT; CDR2 reads SNEGSKA (reference sequence). With 6 bases removed from V and 4 bases from J, the gap between germline ends came to 9 bases. The CDR3 is 11 amino acids. Libraries were prepared by immunoSEQ multiplex PCR; TCRdb keeps only in-frame clonotypes and omits some of them. Among roughly 150,000 clones, about 91% were seen once, and the ten largest hold more than 1.4%. The chain carries TRBV20-1 and TRBJ2-5; D perhaps matches TRBD1 (6 bases). This receptor was taken from an adult in good health. The sample consisted of peripheral blood, taken on day 0 of AZD1222 vaccination. The CDR3 spells CSAHRAETQYF. Written as DNA, the CDR3 is TGCAGTGCCCACAGGGCAGAGACCCAGTACTTC.